The present entry profiles one T cell receptor (beta chain) with its context. Antigen: not known. This entry comes from a study of T cell repertoires in cytomegalovirus infection. Looking at the study overall: Use of recently identified HLA-C-restricted and well-studied HLA-B-restricted CMV epitopes was part of the study. Public TCR beta signatures were indicative of both CMV infection and a matching HLA type.

TCRdb fed the reads into MiXCR, producing one record per CDR3 protein. The sample has approximately 310,000 distinct CDR3 sequences, 20% to 25% seen once; the top ten hold 10% to 15%. Points from the study as a whole: The ex vivo response was dominated by HLA-C-restricted CMV-specific TCR beta clonotypes. Adding up the frequency of public TCR beta families identified people who carried CMV plus the relevant HLA.

J lost 1 base, V lost 7 bases, and 10 bases had no gene match. CDR1 is LNHDA and CDR2 is SQIVND in the germline V gene (reference sequence). The CDR3 is made up of 15 amino acids. This receptor was taken from a human donor in good health (CMV status not recorded). Some clones in this sample may be carry-over from other donors' samples. This chain connects TRBV19 to TRBJ2-7; 7 bases line up with TRBD2. The specimen was cultured PBMCs, collected from culture after CMV antigen stimulation. CDR3: CASMPGRAGSYEQYF. CDR3 nucleotide sequence: TGTGCCAGTATGCCTGGGAGGGCCGGGTCCTACGAGCAGTACTTC. The variable domain in full, with the rest retrieved from reference TRBV19 and TRBJ2-7, is DGGITQSPKYLFRKEGQNVTLSCEQNLNHDAMYWYRQDPGQGLRLIYYSQIVNDFQKGDIAEGYSVSREKKESFPLTVTSAQKNPTAFYLCASMPGRAGSYEQYFGPGTRLTVT.